These T cell receptor beta chains were read from a single sample in a study of long-term antiretroviral therapy in people with HIV. The protocol was immunoSEQ multiplex PCR, while the TCRdb copy is restricted to in-frame clones and leaves out a portion. The data hold tens of thousands of clones, with roughly 88% observed a single time. This specimen was unsorted PBMCs, taken 3 years after starting antiretroviral therapy. The receptors stem from a man in his forties with HIV. CDR3s include the opening cysteine and the closing phenylalanine or tryptophan. Each record gives: clone size, CDR3 length, V gene, D gene, J gene, CDR3 DNA, CDR3 protein. A D gene is named only where the DNA matches it firmly. Where a row states a size, it is once, few, many or the class of an expanded clone; other rows omit it.

>-|14|TRBV2|-|TRBJ1-2
TGTGCCAGCAGCGGGGGCGTGAGTAACTATGGCTACACCTTC
CASSGGVSNYGYTF
>-|16|TRBV5-6|-|TRBJ2-1
TGTGCCAGCAGCGTCACAGGGCCGATTGAGTACAATGAGCAGTTCTTC
CASSVTGPIEYNEQFF
>once|15|TRBV6-1|-|TRBJ1-2
TGTGCCAGCAGTGAAGCCCGGACGGACAACTATGGCTACACCTTC
CASSEARTDNYGYTF
>-|12|TRBV7-9|-|TRBJ2-3
TGTGCCAGCACAGCTAGCACAGATACGCAGTATTTT
CASTASTDTQYF
>once|17|TRBV11-3|TRBD1|TRBJ2-7
TGTGCCAGCAGCCCCGGGACAGGGACCCTCTTCCTCGAAGAGCAGTACTTC
CASSPGTGTLFLEEQYF
>-|16|TRBV12-5|TRBD2|TRBJ2-1
TGTGCTAGTGGTTTGAAGGGTGTGACTAGCAACAATGAGCAGTTCTTC
CASGLKGVTSNNEQFF
>-|15|TRBV11-2|TRBD2|TRBJ2-3
TGTGCCAGCAGCACTCGGGGGGTTGGCACAGATACGCAGTATTTT
CASSTRGVGTDTQYF
>-|15|TRBV18|-|TRBJ1-1
TGTGCCAGCTCACCACAGGGTTCGGTGAACACTGAAGCTTTCTTT
CASSPQGSVNTEAFF
>-|15|TRBV4-1|TRBD1|TRBJ2-7
TGCGCCAGCAGCCAAGGACAGGGAATGACCTACGAGCAGTACTTC
CASSQGQGMTYEQYF
>-|13|TRBV7-3|TRBD2|TRBJ2-1
TGTGCCAGCAGCCAAACGGGGGGGAGTGAGCAGTTCTTC
CASSQTGGSEQFF
>-|14|TRBV29-1|-|TRBJ2-3
TGCAGCGTTAGCCACAGGGTCAGCACAGATACGCAGTATTTT
CSVSHRVSTDTQYF
>-|15|TRBV7-8|-|TRBJ2-7
TGTGCCAGCAGCTTAGAGGAAAGCCCGACCTACGAGCAGTACTTC
CASSLEESPTYEQYF
>-|15|TRBV6-5|-|TRBJ1-5
TGTGCCAGCAGGAGGGGGAGGGATAGCAATCAGCCCCAGCATTTT
CASRRGRDSNQPQHF
>-|11|TRBV11-2|-|TRBJ1-2
TGTGCCAGCAGCTCTGCAGTTGTTCACACCTTC
CASSSAVVHTF
>-|14|TRBV2|TRBD1|TRBJ1-5
TGTGCCAGCAGTAACAGGGACAGTCATCAGCCCCAGCATTTT
CASSNRDSHQPQHF
>-|12|TRBV27|-|TRBJ2-3
TGTGCCAGCAGTGCCCCTCCAGATACGCAGTATTTT
CASSAPPDTQYF
>-|14|TRBV10-3|TRBD1|TRBJ2-2
TGTGCCATCGCGGGACAGGGGGGCACCGGGGAGCTGTTTTTT
CAIAGQGGTGELFF
>once|15|TRBV19|-|TRBJ2-1
TGTGCCAGTAGTACTCAGGACCAGTATTACAATGAGCAGTTCTTC
CASSTQDQYYNEQFF
>few|13|TRBV29-1|-|TRBJ2-1
TGCAGCGTAAAAACAGACGTATACAATGAGCAGTTCTTC
CSVKTDVYNEQFF
>-|18|TRBV5-1|TRBD1|TRBJ1-4
TGCGCCAGCAGTAATAGGGGACAGTTACTTGCAACTAATGAAAAACTGTTTTTT
CASSNRGQLLATNEKLFF
>once|14|TRBV2|TRBD2|TRBJ2-5
TGTGCCAGCAGTGGGGGGACTAGCGCAGAGACCCAGTACTTC
CASSGGTSAETQYF
>-|15|TRBV11-2|-|TRBJ1-6
TGTGCCAGCAGCTTAGATCTTAAGAGGGACTCACCCCTCCACTTT
CASSLDLKRDSPLHF
>-|15|TRBV10-3|-|TRBJ2-7
TGTGCCATCAGTGAGAAGGGTGAGGGGTTCCACGAGCAGTACTTC
CAISEKGEGFHEQYF
>-|16|TRBV5-1|-|TRBJ2-2
TGCGCCAGCAGCGTTGGCCACCAAGCCTCCACCGGGGAGCTGTTTTTT
CASSVGHQASTGELFF
>-|18|TRBV10-2|TRBD2|TRBJ2-5
TGCGCCAGCAGTGAAATCCCTAGCGGGACCGTACGACGAGAGACCCAGTACTTC
CASSEIPSGTVRRETQYF
>-|14|TRBV30|-|TRBJ1-1
TGTGCCTGGAGTGTAGTAGGGGGGCACACTGAAGCTTTCTTT
CAWSVVGGHTEAFF
>-|13|TRBV29-1|-|TRBJ1-3
TGCAGCGCTAAGGGGGTTTCTGGAAACACCATATATTTT
CSAKGVSGNTIYF
>-|14|TRBV19|-|TRBJ2-1
TGTGCCAGTATGGCCGGACAGTCCTACAATGAGCAGTTCTTC
CASMAGQSYNEQFF
>-|17|TRBV2|TRBD2|TRBJ2-1
TGTGCCAGCAGTGAGGGTGTGGGCGGGAGTTCCTACAATGAGCAGTTCTTC
CASSEGVGGSSYNEQFF
>once|15|TRBV27|-|TRBJ2-1
TGTGCCAGCAGTTTACAGGGACTCTCGTTGGATGAGCAGTTCTTC
CASSLQGLSLDEQFF
>-|14|TRBV11-2|-|TRBJ1-3
TGTGCCAGCAGCTCAGACCGTTCCAGAAACACCATATATTTT
CASSSDRSRNTIYF
>-|18|TRBV4-1|-|TRBJ2-7
TGCGCCAGCAGCCAAACAGACTTCCTTCCCGGGGAACACTACGAGCAGTACTTC
CASSQTDFLPGEHYEQYF
>-|17|TRBV5-5|-|TRBJ1-3
TGTGCCAGCAGCTTGGCGGATTACACGACCACCGGAAACACCATATATTTT
CASSLADYTTTGNTIYF
>-|14|TRBV29-1|TRBD2|TRBJ2-7
TGCAGCGTTGAGCTAGCGGGAGTAGGTGGCGAGCAGTACTTC
CSVELAGVGGEQYF
>-|14|TRBV30|TRBD1|TRBJ2-7
TGTGCCTGGAGTACAGGGGCGGGTGGATACGAGCAGTACTTC
CAWSTGAGGYEQYF
>-|13|TRBV27|-|TRBJ2-3
TGTGCCAGCTCCAGGGGTCGGACAGATACGCAGTATTTT
CASSRGRTDTQYF
>-|16|TRBV7-9|TRBD2|TRBJ2-3
TGTGCCAGCAGCCTAACAGCGGGGGGGGCGACAGATACGCAGTATTTT
CASSLTAGGATDTQYF
>-|17|TRBV5-1|TRBD1|TRBJ1-2
TGCGCCAGCAGCTTGGAAGGCCTGGCAGGGGGTAGCTATGGCTACACCTTC
CASSLEGLAGGSYGYTF
>-|11|TRBV7-9|-|TRBJ2-1
TGTGCCAGCTCCGTCTTAAGTGAGCAGTTCTTC
CASSVLSEQFF
>-|15|TRBV7-8|-|TRBJ1-1
TGTGCCAGCAGCTTAGTTATGGGACAGAACACTGAAGCTTTCTTT
CASSLVMGQNTEAFF
>-|14|TRBV4-1|-|TRBJ1-1
TGCGCCAGCAGCAGGGGGGTCAGGAACACTGAAGCTTTCTTT
CASSRGVRNTEAFF
>-|16|TRBV30|TRBD2|TRBJ2-7
TGTGCCTGGAGTCGTCCGTTAGCGGGAGAATCGTACGAGCAGTACTTC
CAWSRPLAGESYEQYF
>-|15|TRBV5-1|-|TRBJ2-5
TGCGCCAGCAGCCCAAACGGAGCGGGACAGGAGACCCAGTACTTC
CASSPNGAGQETQYF
>-|14|TRBV13|-|TRBJ1-3
TGTGCCAGCGCTCCGTTGAGCTCTGGAAACACCATATATTTT
CASAPLSSGNTIYF
>-|15|TRBV11-2|-|TRBJ2-7
TGTGCCAGCAGTTCTCCCCAACATGGGGTCTACGAGCAGTACTTC
CASSSPQHGVYEQYF
>once|16|TRBV7-9|-|TRBJ1-1
TGTGCCAGCAGCTTTCGGCAGGGTAATTACGGCACTGAAGCTTTCTTT
CASSFRQGNYGTEAFF
>once|13|TRBV29-1|-|TRBJ1-2
TGCAGCGTCCCGACACCTCGGAGCTATGGCTACACCTTC
CSVPTPRSYGYTF
>-|15|TRBV5-1|-|TRBJ2-5
TGCGCCAGCAGCTACACCGGGACTGGACAAGAGACCCAGTACTTC
CASSYTGTGQETQYF
>-|15|TRBV7-8|TRBD1|TRBJ1-5
TGTGCCAGCAGCGAGTGGACAGGGGGCAGTCAGCCCCAGCATTTT
CASSEWTGGSQPQHF
>once|12|TRBV5-1|-|TRBJ1-1
TGCGCCAGCAGCTTTGAGGGCACTGAAGCTTTCTTT
CASSFEGTEAFF
>once|17|TRBV19|TRBD1|TRBJ1-6
TGTGCCAGTAGTGTACCGGGACAGAGTACTTACAATTCACCCCTCCACTTT
CASSVPGQSTYNSPLHF
>-|19|TRBV5-8|TRBD1|TRBJ1-3
TGTGCCAGCAGCTCCCTGCGGGACAGGGGCCAAAGCTCTGGAAACACCATATATTTT
CASSSLRDRGQSSGNTIYF
>-|13|TRBV30|-|TRBJ1-4
TGTGCCTGGAGTGCCGGCCACGGTGAAAAACTGTTTTTT
CAWSAGHGEKLFF